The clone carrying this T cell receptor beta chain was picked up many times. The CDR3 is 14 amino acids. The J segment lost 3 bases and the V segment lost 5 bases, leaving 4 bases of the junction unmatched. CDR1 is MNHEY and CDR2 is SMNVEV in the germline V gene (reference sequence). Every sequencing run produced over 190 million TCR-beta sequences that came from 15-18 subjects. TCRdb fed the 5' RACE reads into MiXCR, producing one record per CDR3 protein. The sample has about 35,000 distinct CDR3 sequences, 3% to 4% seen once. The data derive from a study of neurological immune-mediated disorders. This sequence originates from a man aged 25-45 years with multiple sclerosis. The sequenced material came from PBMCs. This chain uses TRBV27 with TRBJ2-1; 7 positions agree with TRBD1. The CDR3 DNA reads TGTGCCAGCAGTCCGTGGGACAGCTACAATGAGCAGTTCTTC. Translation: CASSPWDSYNEQFF.